These 10 T cell receptor beta chains share one sample of origin, sequenced in a study of CD8 T cells in ankylosing spondylitis. Via MiXCR, TCRdb re-called the 5' RACE reads, giving one row per CDR3 protein. This sample carries 110,000 to 150,000 distinct CDR3 sequences, 7.5% to 9.5% of them seen once, and the ten largest clones take 7.3%. Sequenced sample: synovial fluid, either unsorted or a sorted T cell fraction (not recorded which). The receptors stem from a male donor with ankylosing spondylitis.

This clonotype was seen more than once but under ten times. No DNA is shown, since the ends of the CDR3 on it are uncertain; the CDR3 is the one TCRdb lists. The chain uses TRBV2 and TRBJ1-2. Termini included, the CDR3 measures 13 amino acids. CDR1 and CDR2 from the germline V gene are SNHLY and FYNNEI. The CDR3 sequence is CASSAEGVARGTF.

There are many counts of this clonotype. The chain uses TRBV7-2 and TRBJ2-1; 11 bases line up with TRBD2. CDR1 is SGHTA and CDR2 is FQGNSA in the germline V gene. V trimming: 5 bases; J trimming: 8 bases; junction bases outside the gene matches: 5. This CDR3 has 14 residues. The CDR3 DNA reads as TGTGCCAGCAGCCCCGGGACTAGCGGCGATGAGCAGTTCTTC. Translating it yields CASSPGTSGDEQFF. Full variable domain (rest looked up from reference TRBV7-2 and TRBJ2-1): GAGVSQSPSNKVTEKGKDVELRCDPISGHTALYWYRQSLGQGLEFLIYFQGNSAPDKSGLPSDRFSAERTGGSVSTLTIQRTQQEDSAVYLCASSPGTSGDEQFFGPGTRLTVL.

This chain joins TRBV20-1 and TRBJ2-1; 12 nucleotides line up with TRBD2. The CDR3 totals 13 residues. Germline CDR1 reads DFQATT; CDR2 reads SNEGSKA (reference sequence). The CDR3 protein is CTAGTSGYNEQFF. For the CDR3, the DNA is TGCACCGCCGGGACTAGCGGGTACAATGAGCAGTTCTTC.

This clonotype was counted only a few times. The chain links TRBV6-5 to TRBJ1-4; D gene uncertain. The CDR3 is made up of 15 amino acids. Per the germline V gene, CDR1 is MNHEY and CDR2 is SVGAGI. Trimming shortened V by 0 bases and J by 7 bases, and 12 bases separated the two germline ends. CDR3 nucleotides: TGTGCCAGCAGTTACTCCGGGGAGTCAAGTGAAAAACTGTTTTTT. Residues: CASSYSGESSEKLFF.

This clonotype was detected ten times or more. The V and J genes are TRBV3-1 and TRBJ1-2; D gene unclear. V dropped 6 bases and J dropped 4 bases, with 15 bases sitting between them. This CDR3 is 14 amino acids long. Germline lookup yields CDR1 LGHDT and CDR2 YNNKEL (reference sequence). DNA of the CDR3: TGTGCCAGCAGTCAAACTGTGGGTTCCTATGGCTACACCTTC. This codes for CASSQTVGSYGYTF.

This rearrangement joins TRBV27 to TRBJ2-3, with D perhaps being TRBD1 or TRBD2 (5 bases each). The germline V gene encodes CDR1 MNHEY and CDR2 SMNVEV (reference sequence). The V end lost 0 bases, the J end lost 2 bases, and 24 bases lay between the germline ends. This CDR3 contains 20 residues. The CDR3 DNA follows: TGTGCCAGCAGTTTATCGAGGCGACAACGGGGCCTGGTCGCCACAGATACGCAGTATTTT. It translates to CASSLSRRQRGLVATDTQYF.

DNA for the CDR3: TGTGCCAGCAGTAGATTCGACAGGGGCTACGAGCAGTACTTC. Its protein product is CASSRFDRGYEQYF. This chain joins TRBV6-2 or TRBV6-3 and TRBJ2-7; 8 nucleotides align to TRBD1. With V trimmed by 5 bases and J by 3 bases, 6 bases remained unmatched. This CDR3 region has 14 residues. Per the germline V gene, CDR1 is MNHEY and CDR2 is SVGEGT.

Ten or more counts support this clonotype. The chain joins TRBV4-2 to TRBJ2-5; TRBD1 aligns across 7 bases. Unmatched junction bases numbered 11, after V lost 6 bases and J lost 4 bases. The CDR3 length is 15 residues. CDR1 is LGHNA, CDR2 YNFKEQ, per germline. The CDR3 nucleotides are TGTGCCAGCAGTCGACAGGGTGGGGTAGGAGAGACCCAGTACTTC. Translating it yields CASSRQGGVGETQYF.

There are many counts of this clonotype. At one end, the junction sequence differs from germline, possibly due to a read error. This rearrangement joins TRBV29-1 to TRBJ1-5, with TRBD1 matching over 7 bases. In germline, CDR1 is SQVTM, CDR2 ANQGSEA. The CDR3 is 13 amino acids. The CDR3 reads CSVARDSSQPQHF. The CDR3 DNA reads TGCAGCGTTGCTCGGGACAGCAGTCAGCCCCAGCATTTT.

Many counts were recorded for this clonotype. The chain recombines TRBV18 with TRBJ2-7, with no clear D. CDR1 and CDR2 from the germline V gene are KGHSH and LQKENI. Between the trimmed V and J ends, which lost 6 bases and 0 bases, there was a span of 9 bases. The CDR3 has 13 amino acids. The CDR3 sequence is CASSDGISYEQYF. The CDR3 coding sequence is TGTGCCAGCTCGGACGGAATCTCCTACGAGCAGTACTTC. Combining the CDR3 with reference TRBV18 and TRBJ2-7 gives the whole variable domain NAGVMQNPRHLVRRRGQEARLRCSPMKGHSHVYWYRQLPEEGLKFMVYLQKENIIDESGMPKERFSAEFPKEGPSILRIQQVVRGDSAAYFCASSDGISYEQYFGPGTRLTVT.